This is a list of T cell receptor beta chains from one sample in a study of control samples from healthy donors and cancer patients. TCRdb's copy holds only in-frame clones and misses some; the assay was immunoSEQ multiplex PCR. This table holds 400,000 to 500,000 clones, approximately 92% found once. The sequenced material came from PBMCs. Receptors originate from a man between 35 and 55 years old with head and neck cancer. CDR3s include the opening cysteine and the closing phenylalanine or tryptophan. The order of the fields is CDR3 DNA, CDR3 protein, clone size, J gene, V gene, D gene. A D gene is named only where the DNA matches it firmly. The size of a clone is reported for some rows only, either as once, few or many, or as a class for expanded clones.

CDR3 DNA: TGTGCCAGCAGCCAGACAGCTAACTATGGCTACACCTTC
CDR3 protein: CASSQTANYGYTF
clone size: .
J gene: TRBJ1-2
V gene: TRBV5-4
D gene: .

CDR3 DNA: TGTGCCAGCAGCCGGGCAGAGGGGTATGGCTACACCTTC
CDR3 protein: CASSRAEGYGYTF
clone size: .
J gene: TRBJ1-2
V gene: TRBV7-9
D gene: .

CDR3 DNA: TGTGCCAGCAGTGAACTAGCGGACCTTCAAGAGACCCAGTACTTC
CDR3 protein: CASSELADLQETQYF
clone size: .
J gene: TRBJ2-5
V gene: TRBV9
D gene: TRBD2

CDR3 DNA: TGTGCCAGCAGTTGGGGGTCTAATGAAAAACTGTTTTTT
CDR3 protein: CASSWGSNEKLFF
clone size: .
J gene: TRBJ1-4
V gene: TRBV2
D gene: .

CDR3 DNA: TGTGCCAGCAGCTTTTCTCCTGAAGCTTTCTTT
CDR3 protein: CASSFSPEAFF
clone size: .
J gene: TRBJ1-1
V gene: TRBV7-9
D gene: .

CDR3 DNA: TGTGCCAGCAGTATAAACCAGGGAGGGGTATATGGCTACACCTTC
CDR3 protein: CASSINQGGVYGYTF
clone size: .
J gene: TRBJ1-2
V gene: TRBV6-5
D gene: .

CDR3 DNA: TGTGCCTGGAGTGCCCGACAGGGCGTTAGCAATCAGCCCCAGCATTTT
CDR3 protein: CAWSARQGVSNQPQHF
clone size: .
J gene: TRBJ1-5
V gene: TRBV30
D gene: TRBD1

CDR3 DNA: TGTGCCAGCAGCCTAGGGACTAGCCGTGAGACCCAGTACTTC
CDR3 protein: CASSLGTSRETQYF
clone size: .
J gene: TRBJ2-5
V gene: TRBV5-4
D gene: TRBD2

CDR3 DNA: TGTGCCAGCAGTTACTCGCTAGCGACCCGGAGGGCGCAGTATTTT
CDR3 protein: CASSYSLATRRAQYF
clone size: .
J gene: TRBJ2-3
V gene: TRBV6-5
D gene: .

CDR3 DNA: TGTGCCAGCAGAAAACGTCTAGCGGGAGTGGCAGATACGCAGTATTTT
CDR3 protein: CASRKRLAGVADTQYF
clone size: .
J gene: TRBJ2-3
V gene: TRBV5-8
D gene: TRBD2

CDR3 DNA: TGTGCCAGCAGTTACGGGGGGGTCGGGACTGAAGCTTTCTTT
CDR3 protein: CASSYGGVGTEAFF
clone size: .
J gene: TRBJ1-1
V gene: TRBV6-5
D gene: .

CDR3 DNA: TGTGCCAGCAGCACCCGGGACAGGGAAGCCGGGGAGCTGTTTTTT
CDR3 protein: CASSTRDREAGELFF
clone size: .
J gene: TRBJ2-2
V gene: TRBV9
D gene: TRBD1

CDR3 DNA: TGTGCCAGCTCATCCGGGACAGCCTCCTACGAGCAGTACTTC
CDR3 protein: CASSSGTASYEQYF
clone size: .
J gene: TRBJ2-7
V gene: TRBV18
D gene: TRBD1

CDR3 DNA: TGTGCCAGCAGCGTAGATTCGGAGGGAGCGGGCGACATCACAGATACGCAGTATTTT
CDR3 protein: CASSVDSEGAGDITDTQYF
clone size: .
J gene: TRBJ2-3
V gene: TRBV9
D gene: .

CDR3 DNA: TGTGCCAGCAGCCAAGTGCAGACTAATTCACCCCTCCACTTT
CDR3 protein: CASSQVQTNSPLHF
clone size: .
J gene: TRBJ1-6
V gene: TRBV4-2
D gene: .

CDR3 DNA: TGTGCCATCAGTGATCAGTCCAAATCCTACAATGAGCAGTTCTTC
CDR3 protein: CAISDQSKSYNEQFF
clone size: few
J gene: TRBJ2-1
V gene: TRBV10-3
D gene: .

CDR3 DNA: TGCGCCAGCAAGCCGGGAGAGGGGGCCTACGAGCAGTACTTC
CDR3 protein: CASKPGEGAYEQYF
clone size: .
J gene: TRBJ2-7
V gene: TRBV5-1
D gene: .

CDR3 DNA: TGCGCCAGCAGTGATAAAGGACTAGCGGGGGTCACAGATACGCAGTATTTT
CDR3 protein: CASSDKGLAGVTDTQYF
clone size: .
J gene: TRBJ2-3
V gene: TRBV10-1
D gene: TRBD2

CDR3 DNA: TGTGCCAGCAGCTTGGAGGCCACCATATATTTT
CDR3 protein: CASSLEATIYF
clone size: .
J gene: TRBJ1-3
V gene: TRBV7-9
D gene: .

CDR3 DNA: TGTGCCAGCAGCGCTGGGACAGGCGCCTACAATGAGCAGTTCTTC
CDR3 protein: CASSAGTGAYNEQFF
clone size: .
J gene: TRBJ2-1
V gene: TRBV3-1/TRBV3-2
D gene: TRBD1

CDR3 DNA: TGCGCCAGCAGCACTGGACACGAGGACTATGGCTACACCTTC
CDR3 protein: CASSTGHEDYGYTF
clone size: .
J gene: TRBJ1-2
V gene: TRBV5-1
D gene: .

CDR3 DNA: TGTGCCAGCAGCGTAAGGAGACAGGGGCAAGAGACCCAGTACTTC
CDR3 protein: CASSVRRQGQETQYF
clone size: .
J gene: TRBJ2-5
V gene: TRBV9
D gene: TRBD1

CDR3 DNA: TGCGCCAGCAGCGGGGGACAGTCGAACACCGGGGAGCTGTTTTTT
CDR3 protein: CASSGGQSNTGELFF
clone size: .
J gene: TRBJ2-2
V gene: TRBV5-1
D gene: TRBD1

CDR3 DNA: TGTGCCAGCAGCTTAACAGGGGATTACGAGCAGTACTTC
CDR3 protein: CASSLTGDYEQYF
clone size: once
J gene: TRBJ2-7
V gene: TRBV28
D gene: TRBD1

CDR3 DNA: TGTGCCAGCAGAAGGTGGGGGGATAGCAATCAGCCCCAGCATTTT
CDR3 protein: CASRRWGDSNQPQHF
clone size: .
J gene: TRBJ1-5
V gene: TRBV2
D gene: .

CDR3 DNA: TGCAGCGTTGTGGGGGGGGCGCGGGAGACCCAGTACTTC
CDR3 protein: CSVVGGARETQYF
clone size: .
J gene: TRBJ2-5
V gene: TRBV29-1
D gene: .